One sample yielded the 13 T cell receptor beta chains listed below, sequenced in a study of blood T cell repertoires in COVID-19. TCRdb's table, derived via immunoSEQ multiplex PCR, lists solely in-frame clones and lacks some. Among 57,000 or so clones listed, about nine tenths were seen once. The sequenced sample consisted of peripheral blood. The receptors originated from a woman in her forties or fifties with active or convalescent COVID-19.

This clone was seen a single time. The chain combines TRBV13 with TRBJ1-1; D remains unclear. Germline loops: CDR1 PRHDT, CDR2 FYEKMQ (reference sequence). The CDR3 is 13 residues long. V dropped 3 bases and J dropped 4 bases, with 9 bases sitting between them. This chain's CDR3 is CASSLYSGTEAFF. CDR3 nucleotide sequence: TGTGCCAGCAGCTTGTACTCAGGCACTGAAGCTTTCTTT.

The chain combines TRBV5-1 with TRBJ2-1; 7 nucleotides align to TRBD2. The germline V gene has CDR1 SGHRS and CDR2 YFSETQ. The CDR3 is 15 residues long. J lost 5 bases, V lost 0 bases, and 5 bases had no gene match. CDR3 region: CASSLEWGGNNEQFF. DNA of the CDR3: TGCGCCAGCAGCTTGGAATGGGGGGGTAACAATGAGCAGTTCTTC. The variable domain in full, completed from reference TRBV5-1 and TRBJ2-1, reads KAGVTQTPRYLIKTRGQQVTLSCSPISGHRSVSWYQQTPGQGLQFLFEYFSETQRNKGNFPGRFSGRQFSNSRSEMNVSTLELGDSALYLCASSLEWGGNNEQFFGPGTRLTVL.

The rearrangement uses TRBV27 and TRBJ1-2; TRBD1 matches 7 bases. V was pared by 0 bases and J by 3 bases, with 7 bases of the junction left unmatched. CDR1 and CDR2 from the germline V gene are MNHEY and SMNVEV (reference sequence). The CDR3 consists of 16 residues. Here the CDR3 DNA reads TGTGCCAGCAGTTTATCCTGGGACAGCATTCACTATGGCTACACCTTC. It encodes CASSLSWDSIHYGYTF.

The chain carries TRBV11-2 and TRBJ2-7; D is possibly TRBD2 (5 bases). The CDR3 contains 13 residues. Germline-derived CDR1 and CDR2 are SGHAT and FQNNGV. V lost 1 base, J lost 3 bases, and 7 bases lay in between. In DNA form, the CDR3 reads TGTGCCAGCAGCTTAGGGGAGTACTACGAGCAGTACTTC. Amino acids: CASSLGEYYEQYF.

The rearrangement uses TRBV13 and TRBJ2-2; 9 bases line up with TRBD1. This CDR3 has 16 residues. V shed 0 bases, J shed 6 bases, and the junction held 5 bases outside the gene matches. Germline V gene data show CDR1 as PRHDT and CDR2 as FYEKMQ (reference sequence). CDR3 nucleotide sequence: TGTGCCAGCAGCTTAGGAGGGACAGGGAGGTCCGGGGAGCTGTTTTTT. This gives the protein CASSLGGTGRSGELFF.

The V call is TRBV4-1, the J call TRBJ1-2; 8 positions match TRBD1. CDR1 and CDR2 from the germline V gene are MGHRA and YSYEKL. The CDR3 covers 15 residues. V lost 2 bases and J lost 3; bases outside the gene matches: 5. This CDR3 is CASSQLGQGHYGYTF. CDR3 sequence (DNA): TGCGCCAGCAGCCAACTAGGACAGGGACACTATGGCTACACCTTC.

The rearrangement links TRBV24-1 to TRBJ2-7; D is uncertain. This CDR3 is built from 18 residues. V was cut by 1 base and J by 0 bases, with 18 bases left in between. Germline-derived CDR1 and CDR2 are KGHDR and SFDVKD. The DNA of the CDR3 is TGTGCCACCAGTGATTTAAACCCTAGGCCCTTAAGCTCCTACGAGCAGTACTTC. Protein product: CATSDLNPRPLSSYEQYF.

This sequence joins TRBV3-1 (or the pseudogene TRBV3-2) and TRBJ2-1; TRBD1 aligns across 10 bases. Germline V gives CDR1 LGHDT, CDR2 YNNKEL (reference sequence). Losses at the gene ends were 2 bases for V and 4 bases for J; bases not matched to a gene: 5. This CDR3 is 16 amino acids long. The CDR3 loop reads CASSQNRDRGYNEQFF. The CDR3 region has the DNA TGTGCCAGCAGCCAAAACCGGGACAGGGGATACAATGAGCAGTTCTTC.

The chain recombines TRBV19 with TRBJ1-6; TRBD1 matches 7 bases. The CDR3 extends over 16 amino acids. Looked up from germline, CDR1 is LNHDA and CDR2 is SQIVND (reference sequence). V was pared by 10 bases and J by 10 bases, with 19 bases of the junction left unmatched. CDR3 residues: CATADRMRVKGSPLHF. The CDR3 nucleotides are TGTGCCACCGCGGACAGGATGAGGGTGAAGGGATCACCCCTCCACTTT.

The chain couples TRBV27 to TRBJ1-2; TRBD1 aligns across 10 bases. The CDR3 sequence is 13 residues long. After removal of 8 bases from V and 2 bases from J, the junction contained 2 bases not matched to a gene. CDR1 is MNHEY and CDR2 is SMNVEV in the germline V gene (reference sequence). CDR3 nucleotides: TGTGCCAGCCAGGGACAGGGGAACTATGGCTACACCTTC. Translation: CASQGQGNYGYTF.

The gene calls are TRBV2 and TRBJ2-1; 13 nucleotides match TRBD2. V dropped 8 bases and J dropped 9; count of bases not matched to a gene: 16. CDR1 is SNHLY, CDR2 FYNNEI, per germline. This CDR3 is 17 amino acids long. CDR3 nucleotides: TGTGCCAGCCTCCCCCGTGCGGGACTAGCGGGACTGGGTGAGCAGTTCTTC. Protein product: CASLPRAGLAGLGEQFF.

J is TRBJ2-1 and V is TRBV27, with 8 bases matching TRBD2. V shed 6 bases and J 0 bases; nucleotides not matched to a gene: 1. Germline assignment: CDR1 MNHEY and CDR2 SMNVEV (reference sequence). The CDR3 sequence is 14 residues long. The CDR3 is CASRLAASYNEQFF. The DNA of the CDR3 is TGTGCCAGCAGACTAGCGGCCTCCTACAATGAGCAGTTCTTC.

This chain connects TRBV5-1 to TRBJ2-2; a possible D gene is TRBD2 (6 bases). Trimming removed 0 bases from V and 1 base from J, with 7 bases in between. The germline CDR1 and CDR2 sequences are SGHRS and YFSETQ. This CDR3 is 15 amino acids long. The CDR3 is CASSLVAENTGELFF. The CDR3 DNA reads as TGCGCCAGCAGCTTGGTAGCGGAGAACACCGGGGAGCTGTTTTTT. Complete variable domain (other parts from reference TRBV5-1 and TRBJ2-2): KAGVTQTPRYLIKTRGQQVTLSCSPISGHRSVSWYQQTPGQGLQFLFEYFSETQRNKGNFPGRFSGRQFSNSRSEMNVSTLELGDSALYLCASSLVAENTGELFFGEGSRLTVL.